Following are 18 T cell receptor beta chains from one sample sequenced in a study of control samples from healthy donors and cancer patients. Sequenced by immunoSEQ multiplex PCR; TCRdb stores in-frame clones only, minus some. This table has just under 150,000 clones, about nine tenths appearing once. The sequenced material came from blood. All receptors come from a man aged 25-40 years in good health.

The rearrangement links TRBV28 to TRBJ2-7; D possibly corresponds to TRBD1 (5 bases). Between the trimmed V and J ends, which lost 5 bases and 3 bases, there was a span of 14 bases. The CDR3 contains 14 residues. Per the germline V gene, CDR1 is MDHEN and CDR2 is SYDVKM. Here the CDR3 reads CASSPRAADYEQYF. In DNA, the CDR3 is TGTGCCAGCAGTCCCAGGGCAGCCGACTACGAGCAGTACTTC.

The V call is TRBV5-1, the J call TRBJ2-7; D remains unclear. V was cut by 0 bases and J by 3 bases, with 13 bases left in between. The CDR3 contains 15 residues. CDR1 is SGHRS, CDR2 YFSETQ, per germline. As DNA, the CDR3 is TGCGCCAGCAGCTTGGAACTGGACGGTTACTACGAGCAGTACTTC. Protein sequence: CASSLELDGYYEQYF.

V gene TRBV5-1 combines with J gene TRBJ1-3; 12 nucleotides agree with TRBD1. Germline V lookup: CDR1 SGHRS, CDR2 YFSETQ. This CDR3 has 19 amino acids. With 2 bases clipped from V and 2 bases from J, the junction kept 11 bases outside the gene matches. CDR3 DNA sequence: TGCGCCAGCAGCTTAGGGACAGGGGGCAAGTTTCAGCCTGGAAACACCATATATTTT. Protein product: CASSLGTGGKFQPGNTIYF.

V is TRBV18 and J is TRBJ2-1; tentatively, D is TRBD2 (6 bases). The CDR3 runs to 14 residues. Per germline, CDR1 KGHSH and CDR2 LQKENI. V was cut by 2 bases and J by 5 bases, with 10 bases left in between. CDR3 amino acids: CASSPNSGDNEQFF. The CDR3 coding sequence is TGTGCCAGCTCACCAAACTCGGGGGACAATGAGCAGTTCTTC.

The chain links TRBV7-8 to TRBJ2-7; the D is unclear. The germline V and J ends were trimmed by 2 bases and 0 bases, with 8 bases remaining between them. The CDR3 sequence is 14 residues long. Germline CDR1 is SGHVS and CDR2 is FQNEAQ. The CDR3: CASSLYRVSYEQYF. The CDR3 DNA sequence: TGTGCCAGCAGCTTATACCGAGTCTCCTACGAGCAGTACTTC.

The V call is TRBV6-6, the J call TRBJ2-1; D uncertain. The CDR3 loop spans 14 amino acids. CDR1 and CDR2 from the germline V gene are MNHNY and SVGAGI (reference sequence). V shed 8 bases and J shed 3 bases, with 14 bases lying between them. The CDR3 spells CASEPIRDYNEQFF. CDR3 sequence (DNA): TGTGCCAGCGAACCAATAAGGGACTACAATGAGCAGTTCTTC.

The rearrangement joins TRBV3-1 (or the pseudogene TRBV3-2) to TRBJ2-7; D not resolved. Germline V gene sequence: CDR1 LGHDT, CDR2 YNNKEL (reference sequence). Trimming removed 1 base from V and 7 bases from J, with 5 bases in between. CDR3 length equals 11 residues. CDR3: CASSQVEEQYF. CDR3 coding DNA: TGTGCCAGCAGCCAAGTGGAGGAGCAGTACTTC.

The J gene is TRBJ1-3, the V gene TRBV9, with unresolved D. Germline CDR1 reads SGDLS; CDR2 reads YYNGEE. The ends were cut back, 3 bases at V and 3 bases at J, with 10 bases in the middle. The CDR3 spans 14 residues. The DNA of the CDR3 is TGTGCCAGCAGCGCGCAGGAACTTGGAAACACCATATATTTT. Translated: CASSAQELGNTIYF.

V usage is TRBV6-4 and J usage is TRBJ2-1; TRBD1 matches at 8 bases. The CDR3 extends over 16 amino acids. CDR1 MRHNA and CDR2 SNTAGT come from the germline V gene. V lost 2 bases to trimming and J lost 1 base; unmatched junction nucleotides: 4. The CDR3 spells CASSDRTGLSYNEQFF. In DNA, the CDR3 is TGTGCCAGCAGTGACCGGACAGGGCTTTCCTACAATGAGCAGTTCTTC.

This clone is a singleton in its sample. V usage is TRBV5-5 and J usage is TRBJ2-7, with 8 bases that match TRBD2. Germline V gene data show CDR1 as SGHKS and CDR2 as YYEKEE (reference sequence). The V segment lost 3 bases and the J segment 3 bases; nucleotides outside the gene matches: 11. The CDR3 runs 16 residues. CDR3 protein: CASSSGSGTSRYEQYF. In nucleotides, the CDR3 is TGTGCCAGCAGCTCAGGATCCGGGACTAGTCGCTACGAGCAGTACTTC.

The chain recombines TRBV11-2 with TRBJ1-1; D is unresolved. The CDR3 totals 13 residues. Trimming removed 6 bases from V and 4 bases from J, with 12 bases in between. Germline lookup yields CDR1 SGHAT and CDR2 FQNNGV. As DNA, the CDR3 is TGTGCCAGCAGTGTCGGGGTGGGCACTGAAGCTTTCTTT. It specifies CASSVGVGTEAFF.

A single count supports this clone. V gene TRBV19 combines with J gene TRBJ1-5, with a possible D match to TRBD1 (5 bases). Trimming pared 6 bases from V and 2 bases from J, leaving 14 bases between. The CDR3 is 15 residues long. The germline gives CDR1 LNHDA, CDR2 SQIVND (reference sequence). The CDR3 DNA reads as TGTGCCAGTAGAATCGGGGGGGGAGGCAATCAGCCCCAGCATTTT. Its translation is CASRIGGGGNQPQHF.

The chain joins TRBV19 to TRBJ2-2; 10 bases agree with TRBD2. CDR3 length: 16 residues. V lost 3 bases to trimming and J lost 4 bases; unmatched junction nucleotides: 5. Germline V CDR1 and CDR2: LNHDA, SQIVND (reference sequence). The DNA of the CDR3 is TGTGCCAGTAGTATCCCAGCGGGGGGGATCACCGGGGAGCTGTTTTTT. It translates to CASSIPAGGITGELFF.

The chain carries TRBV6-5 and TRBJ1-1; D is possibly TRBD1 (5 bases). Trimming shortened V by 2 bases and J by 3 bases, and 13 bases separated the two germline ends. Germline CDR1 reads MNHEY; CDR2 reads SVGAGI. This CDR3 has 15 amino acids. CDR3 coding DNA: TGTGCCAGCAGTTACGGGAACGGGGGGGACACTGAAGCTTTCTTT. Protein sequence: CASSYGNGGDTEAFF.

The chain joins TRBV7-2 to TRBJ2-1, with 11 bases identical to TRBD2. V lost 4 bases, J lost 9 bases, and 8 bases stayed unmatched. The CDR3 is 15 amino acids. Germline V gene lookup returns CDR1 SGHTA and CDR2 FQGNSA. The CDR3 DNA sequence: TGTGCCAGCAGCTCTGGACTAGCGGGTACGGTTGAGCAGTTCTTC. It encodes CASSSGLAGTVEQFF.

J is TRBJ2-3 and V is TRBV19, with D possibly being TRBD2 (6 bases). Germline CDR1 LNHDA, CDR2 SQIVND (reference sequence). The ends were cut back, 3 bases at V and 3 bases at J, with 13 bases in the middle. The CDR3 is 15 amino acids. The CDR3 DNA reads as TGTGCCAGTAGTATTTCGCAGGGAGGAACAGATACGCAGTATTTT. It yields the protein CASSISQGGTDTQYF.

This chain uses TRBV7-9 with TRBJ2-1, with unresolved D. The CDR3 covers 14 residues. Trimming removed 1 base at V and 4 bases at J, with 8 bases between. Germline V gene sequence: CDR1 SEHNR, CDR2 FQNEAQ (reference sequence). The CDR3 reads CASSLVSAYNEQFF. The CDR3 DNA reads TGTGCCAGCAGCTTAGTCAGCGCTTACAATGAGCAGTTCTTC.

This clone was detected a few times. The chain has TRBV7-3 and TRBJ2-7; 11 bases are shared with TRBD1. Germline loops: CDR1 SGHTA, CDR2 FQGTGA. V lost 5 bases, J lost 5 bases, and 8 bases stayed unmatched. The CDR3 sequence is 15 residues long. The CDR3 DNA is TGTGCCAGCAGCCCCTGGGACAGGGGGATCGACGAGCAGTACTTC. It is translated as CASSPWDRGIDEQYF.